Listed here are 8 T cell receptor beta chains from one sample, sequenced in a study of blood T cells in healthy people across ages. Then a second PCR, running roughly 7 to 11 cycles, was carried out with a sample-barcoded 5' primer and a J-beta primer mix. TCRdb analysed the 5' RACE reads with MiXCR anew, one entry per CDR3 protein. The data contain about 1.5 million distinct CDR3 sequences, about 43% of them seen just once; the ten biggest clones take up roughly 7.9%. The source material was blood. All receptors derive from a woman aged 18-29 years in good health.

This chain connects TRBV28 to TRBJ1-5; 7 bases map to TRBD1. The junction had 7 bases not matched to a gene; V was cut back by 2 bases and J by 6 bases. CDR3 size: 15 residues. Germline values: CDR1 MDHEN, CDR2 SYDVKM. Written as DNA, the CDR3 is TGTGCCAGCAGTTTAGTCCGCCAGGGGGGTCAGCCCCAGCATTTT. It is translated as CASSLVRQGGQPQHF.

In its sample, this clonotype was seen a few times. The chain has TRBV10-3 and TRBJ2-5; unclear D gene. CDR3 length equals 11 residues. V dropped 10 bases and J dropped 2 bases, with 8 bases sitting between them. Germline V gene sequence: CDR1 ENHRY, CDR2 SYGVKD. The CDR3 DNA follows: TGTGCCACCCGCGCGCAAGAGACCCAGTACTTC. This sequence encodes CATRAQETQYF.

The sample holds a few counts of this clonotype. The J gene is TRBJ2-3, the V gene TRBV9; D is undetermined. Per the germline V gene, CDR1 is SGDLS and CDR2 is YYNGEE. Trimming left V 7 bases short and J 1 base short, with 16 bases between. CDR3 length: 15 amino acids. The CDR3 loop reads CASAPGVIGTDTQYF. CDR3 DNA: TGTGCCAGCGCCCCGGGTGTAATAGGCACAGATACGCAGTATTTT.

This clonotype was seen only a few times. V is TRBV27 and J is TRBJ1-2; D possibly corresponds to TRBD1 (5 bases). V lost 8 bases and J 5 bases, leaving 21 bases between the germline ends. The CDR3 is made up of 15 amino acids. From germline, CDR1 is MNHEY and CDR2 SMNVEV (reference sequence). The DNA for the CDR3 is TGTGCCAGCCACGGAGGGGCCCCGTTAGGGTATGGCTACACCTTC. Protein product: CASHGGAPLGYGYTF.

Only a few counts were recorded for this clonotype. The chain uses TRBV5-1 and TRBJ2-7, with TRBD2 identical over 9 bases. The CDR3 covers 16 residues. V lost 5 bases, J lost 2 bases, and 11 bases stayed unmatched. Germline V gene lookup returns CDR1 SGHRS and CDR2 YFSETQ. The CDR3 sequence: CASSQNPTSGPYEQYF. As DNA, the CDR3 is TGCGCCAGCAGTCAAAATCCGACTAGCGGCCCCTACGAGCAGTACTTC.

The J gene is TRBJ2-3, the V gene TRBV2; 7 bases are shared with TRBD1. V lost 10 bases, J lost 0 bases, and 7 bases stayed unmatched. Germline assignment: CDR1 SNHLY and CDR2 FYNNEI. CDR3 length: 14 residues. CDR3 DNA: TGTGCCAACAACAGGGGAACTAGCACAGATACGCAGTATTTT. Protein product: CANNRGTSTDTQYF. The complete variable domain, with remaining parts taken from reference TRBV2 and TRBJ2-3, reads EPEVTQTPSHQVTQMGQEVILRCVPISNHLYFYWYRQILGQKVEFLVSFYNNEISEKSEIFDDQFSVERPDGSNFTLKIRSTKLEDSAMYFCANNRGTSTDTQYFGPGTRLTVL.

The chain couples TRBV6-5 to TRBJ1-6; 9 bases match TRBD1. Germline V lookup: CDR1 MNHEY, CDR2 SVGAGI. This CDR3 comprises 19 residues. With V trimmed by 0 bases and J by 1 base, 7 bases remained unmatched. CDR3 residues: CASSYSNIGTGSYNSPLHF. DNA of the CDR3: TGTGCCAGCAGTTACTCGAATATTGGGACAGGGTCCTATAATTCACCCCTCCACTTT.

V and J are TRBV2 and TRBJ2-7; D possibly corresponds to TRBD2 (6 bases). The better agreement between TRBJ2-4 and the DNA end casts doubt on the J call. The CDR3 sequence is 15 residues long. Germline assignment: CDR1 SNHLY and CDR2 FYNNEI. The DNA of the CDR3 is TGTGCCAGTAGACAGATCGGGGGAGATGTAAACATTCAGTACTTC. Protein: CASRQIGGDVNIQYF.